One sample yielded the 25 T cell receptor beta chains listed below, sequenced in a study of Graves' ophthalmopathy and Graves' hyperthyroidism. RNA served as the template for amplifying TCR beta CDR3 regions. First-round RT-PCR with HTBI primers preceded a second-round multiplex PCR. TCRdb passed the multiplex PCR reads through MiXCR, listing each CDR3 protein once. Of hundreds of thousands of distinct CDR3 sequences listed, over 20% were seen once; the top ten hold approximately 7.7%. Sequenced input: peripheral blood. These receptors all come from a woman between 18 and 30 years old with stable Graves' hyperthyroidism. Some clones in this sample may be carry-over from other donors' samples.

Ten or more counts support this clonotype. V gene TRBV11-2 combines with J gene TRBJ1-1; D gene uncertain. This CDR3 spans 14 amino acids. V lost 1 base and J 4 bases, leaving 10 bases between the germline ends. Germline lookup yields CDR1 SGHAT and CDR2 FQNNGV. The CDR3 reads CASSLGPIRTEAFF. The CDR3 DNA follows: TGTGCCAGCAGCTTAGGACCTATACGCACTGAAGCTTTCTTT. Together with reference TRBV11-2 and TRBJ1-1, the CDR3 gives the full variable domain: EAGVAQSPRYKIIEKRQSVAFWCNPISGHATLYWYQQILGQGPKLLIQFQNNGVVDDSQLPKDRFSAERLKGVDSTLKIQPAKLEDSAVYLCASSLGPIRTEAFFGQGTRLTVV.

Comments on this clonotype: A read error may be the cause here, since a much bigger clone is one base away. This CDR3 fails to terminate in the conserved phenylalanine or tryptophan, so it likely reflects a read error. This chain connects TRBV29-1 to TRBJ2-2; 7 bases are shared with TRBD2. The CDR3 has 15 amino acids. CDR1 and CDR2 (germline): SQVTM, ANQGSEA. Unmatched junction bases numbered 3, after V lost 0 bases and J lost 2 bases. The CDR3 DNA is TGCAGCGTTGAAGAGGGAGGGAGAAACACCGGGGAGCTGTTTGTT. Translation gives CSVEEGGRNTGELFV.

The chain combines TRBV2 with TRBJ1-1, with D possibly being TRBD1 (6 bases). The length of the CDR3 is 12 residues. Trimming stripped 7 bases from V and 6 bases from J, with 12 bases between. Germline assignment: CDR1 SNHLY and CDR2 FYNNEI. The CDR3 nucleotides read TGTGCCAGCACCATAGACAGGCCTGAAGCTTTCTTT. This gives the protein CASTIDRPEAFF.

The rearrangement links TRBV4-1 to TRBJ1-2; 7 bases are a match to TRBD1. V lost 4 bases to trimming and J lost 4 bases; unmatched junction nucleotides: 9. The CDR3 sequence is 15 residues long. CDR1 and CDR2 from the germline V gene are MGHRA and YSYEKL. The DNA for the CDR3 is TGCGCCAGCAGCCTCGAACAGGGGAGAGGCTATGGCTACACCTTC. It specifies CASSLEQGRGYGYTF.

This clonotype was counted ten times or more. The J gene is TRBJ1-6, the V gene TRBV7-2; D might be TRBD1 (6 bases). The CDR3 contains 16 residues. Trimming cost V 2 bases and J 6 bases, with 14 bases left between them. Germline V gives CDR1 SGHTA, CDR2 FQGNSA. CDR3 in amino acids: CASSLFRTAGNSPLHF. The CDR3 nucleotides are TGTGCCAGCAGCTTATTCCGGACAGCGGGTAATTCACCCCTCCACTTT.

This clonotype has a count of ten or more. The chain uses TRBV6-2 or TRBV6-3 and TRBJ1-1; possibly TRBD1 for D (6 bases). The CDR3 is made up of 18 amino acids. CDR1 MNHEY and CDR2 SVGEGT come from the germline V gene. V gave up 3 bases and J gave up 1 base, with 21 bases separating them. CDR3 sequence (DNA): TGTGCCAGCAGTTATATGTTTCCCGGGGGCAGAGGGAACACTGAAGCTTTCTTT. Its translation is CASSYMFPGGRGNTEAFF.

This clonotype was seen at least ten times. The chain is built from TRBV6-1 and TRBJ1-3; no definite D call. V was cut by 7 bases and J by 3 bases, with 7 bases left in between. Germline CDR1 and CDR2: MNHNS and SASEGT. The CDR3 runs 12 residues. The CDR3 loop reads CASTPNGNTIYF. The CDR3 bases are TGTGCCAGCACCCCAAATGGAAACACCATATATTTT.

This clonotype was found many times. The chain employs TRBV6-5 and TRBJ1-1; the D gene is possibly TRBD1 (5 bases). CDR3 length: 14 amino acids. Germline values: CDR1 MNHEY, CDR2 SVGAGI. The V end was cut by 0 bases, the J end by 7 bases, with 12 bases between. The CDR3 loop is CASSYSGDAGEAFF. The DNA of the CDR3 is TGTGCCAGCAGTTACTCGGGGGACGCGGGTGAAGCTTTCTTT.

The chain recombines TRBV12-3 or TRBV12-4 with TRBJ1-1; D call uncertain. CDR3 length: 13 residues. V dropped 0 bases and J dropped 6 bases, with 8 bases sitting between them. CDR3 in amino acids: CASSLARVSEAFF. The CDR3 region has the DNA TGTGCCAGCAGTTTAGCGCGGGTTTCTGAAGCTTTCTTT.

This clonotype was seen ten or more times. The rearrangement uses TRBV12-3 or TRBV12-4 and TRBJ1-2, with D hard to call. The CDR3 runs to 10 residues. Between the trimmed V and J ends, which lost 4 bases and 7 bases, there was a span of 4 bases. The CDR3 protein is CASSSGGYTF. In nucleotides, the CDR3 is TGTGCCAGCAGTTCAGGTGGCTACACCTTC.

This clonotype was detected ten times or more. The V call is TRBV4-1, the J call TRBJ1-1; TRBD1 aligns across 8 bases. This CDR3 has 16 residues. Germline assignment: CDR1 MGHRA and CDR2 YSYEKL. V trimming: 2 bases; J trimming: 5 bases; junction bases outside the gene matches: 10. In nucleotides, the CDR3 is TGCGCCAGCAGCCAACTTCCCAGGGGGCCAGGGACTGAAGCTTTCTTT. It translates to CASSQLPRGPGTEAFF.

This clonotype was recorded many times. V and J are TRBV7-2 and TRBJ1-3; 11 positions agree with TRBD1. Unmatched junction bases numbered 14, after V lost 3 bases and J lost 1 base. Germline lookup yields CDR1 SGHTA and CDR2 FQGNSA. CDR3 length: 20 residues. In DNA, the CDR3 is TGTGCCAGCAGCTTCTACTCTCGGGACAGGGGGTTCCGGTCTGGAAACACCATATATTTT. Translated: CASSFYSRDRGFRSGNTIYF.

This clonotype occurred many times. The rearrangement links TRBV7-8 to TRBJ1-5; no clear D. The CDR3 sequence is 16 residues long. Trimming left V 5 bases short and J 0 bases short, with 14 bases between. Germline V lookup: CDR1 SGHVS, CDR2 FQNEAQ. The CDR3 nucleotides read TGTGCCAGCAGCCCGGAGGTGATTCATAGCAATCAGCCCCAGCATTTT. This gives the protein CASSPEVIHSNQPQHF.

The chain couples TRBV20-1 to TRBJ2-7; D possibly corresponds to TRBD1 (5 bases). V lost 4 bases to trimming and J lost 3 bases, with 13 bases between them. Germline V gene lookup returns CDR1 DFQATT and CDR2 SNEGSKA (reference sequence). CDR3 length: 13 amino acids. DNA of the CDR3: TGCAGTGCTATGGACACCGTCCTCTACGAGCAGTACTTC. It yields the protein CSAMDTVLYEQYF.

This sequence joins TRBV2 and TRBJ1-3; D unclear. CDR3 size: 14 residues. Germline CDR1 and CDR2: SNHLY and FYNNEI. V lost 10 bases, J lost 6 bases, and 19 bases lay in between. The CDR3, as DNA: TGTGCCATCTACAGATTAGACGTGTCAAACACCATATATTTT. It is translated as CAIYRLDVSNTIYF.

Ten or more counts support this clonotype. V usage is TRBV12-3 or TRBV12-4 and J usage is TRBJ2-2; possibly TRBD1 for D (5 bases). CDR3 length: 15 residues. V lost 5 bases and J lost 4, with 14 bases in between. Here the CDR3 DNA reads TGTGCCAGCAGTACCGGGCAGGGATTCACCGGGGAGCTGTTTTTT. This translates into CASSTGQGFTGELFF.

In this sample, this clonotype turned up many times. The chain couples TRBV19 to TRBJ1-1; 10 bases match TRBD1. Per the germline V gene, CDR1 is LNHDA and CDR2 is SQIVND (reference sequence). The CDR3 covers 16 residues. V was clipped by 5 bases and J by 0 bases; unmatched bases: 6. The CDR3: CASSPRDRGMNTEAFF. Here the CDR3 DNA reads TGTGCCAGTAGTCCCCGGGACAGGGGCATGAACACTGAAGCTTTCTTT.

The V gene is TRBV11-2, the J gene TRBJ1-2; a possible D gene is TRBD1 (5 bases). Germline V gene data show CDR1 as SGHAT and CDR2 as FQNNGV. Between the trimmed V and J ends, which lost 5 bases and 3 bases, there was a span of 13 bases. This CDR3 contains 14 residues. CDR3 DNA: TGTGCCAGCAGCCCGTTGTGGGGGGACTATGGCTACACCTTC. Translated: CASSPLWGDYGYTF.

This clonotype was detected ten times or more. The chain recombines TRBV11-3 with TRBJ2-5, with a tentative D call TRBD1 (7 bases). The germline V gene has CDR1 SGHNT and CDR2 YENEEA. The CDR3 spans 13 residues. Trimming removed 9 bases at V and 2 bases at J, with 13 bases between. The CDR3 DNA follows: TGTGCCAGTGCGCCAGGGGGGCAAGAGACCCAGTACTTC. This translates into CASAPGGQETQYF.

This clonotype was detected many times. V is TRBV14 and J is TRBJ2-5; unclear D gene. The CDR3 sequence is 14 residues long. The germline V gene has CDR1 SGHDN and CDR2 FVKESK. Trimming cost V 1 base and J 4 bases, with 10 bases left between them. CDR3 protein: CASSQVYSPETQYF. Here the CDR3 DNA reads TGTGCCAGCAGCCAAGTTTACAGTCCAGAGACCCAGTACTTC.

This clonotype was counted at least ten times. This rearrangement joins TRBV12-3 or TRBV12-4 to TRBJ1-3; D possibly corresponds to TRBD1 (5 bases). V lost 7 bases and J 0 bases, leaving 16 bases between the germline ends. The CDR3 has 16 residues. The CDR3 DNA sequence: TGTGCCAGCATTCGGTCCGGGGGAAACTCTGGAAACACCATATATTTT. This encodes CASIRSGGNSGNTIYF.

This clonotype occurred a few times. The rearrangement links TRBV6-2 or TRBV6-3 to TRBJ2-4, with a possible D match to TRBD2 (5 bases). Germline CDR1 MNHEY, CDR2 SVGEGT. The CDR3 totals 15 residues. V gave up 4 bases and J gave up 14 bases, with 24 bases separating them. CDR3 loop: CASSSRHDPRVEKYF. The CDR3, as DNA: TGTGCCAGCAGTTCGAGACATGACCCGCGGGTAGAGAAGTACTTC.

This clonotype was seen repeatedly, ten times or more. This rearrangement joins TRBV27 to TRBJ2-5; 7 nucleotides align to TRBD2. CDR1 is MNHEY and CDR2 is SMNVEV in the germline V gene (reference sequence). With V trimmed by 10 bases and J by 4 bases, 6 bases remained unmatched. The CDR3 extends over 12 amino acids. The CDR3 sequence is CATLGGVETQYF. Here the CDR3 DNA reads TGTGCCACCCTGGGAGGGGTAGAGACCCAGTACTTC.

The table lists this clonotype with many counts. This chain joins TRBV28 and TRBJ2-5; unclear D gene. The CDR3 contains 15 residues. Trimming took off 5 bases at V and 2 bases at J, with 15 bases between the two ends. The germline V gene encodes CDR1 MDHEN and CDR2 SYDVKM. The CDR3 DNA is TGTGCCAGCAGTAACGACTTAGCCCCACAAGAGACCCAGTACTTC. Protein: CASSNDLAPQETQYF.

Many counts were recorded for this clonotype. The chain has TRBV6-2 or TRBV6-3 and TRBJ1-5; 8 bases agree with TRBD1. Germline V gene data show CDR1 as MNHEY and CDR2 as SVGEGT. J lost 4 bases, V lost 7 bases, and 3 bases had no gene match. This CDR3 comprises 13 residues. The CDR3 loop is CASTTGENQPQHF. DNA of the CDR3: TGTGCCAGCACGACAGGGGAAAATCAGCCCCAGCATTTT.